The next 9 T cell receptor beta chains were all read from a single sample in a study of identical twins. TCRdb ran MiXCR on the 5' RACE reads and lists one entry per CDR3 protein. The sample carries some 1,700,000 distinct CDR3 sequences, around a third recorded once. The material sequenced was cord blood. These receptors all come from a newborn girl in good health.

The chain uses TRBV20-1 and TRBJ2-1; D may be TRBD2 (7 bases). The CDR3 runs to 14 residues. CDR1 DFQATT and CDR2 SNEGSKA come from the germline V gene (reference sequence). Trimming shortened V by 6 bases and J by 6 bases, and 18 bases separated the two germline ends. This CDR3 is CSAYRAGVRNEQFF. The CDR3 DNA reads TGCAGTGCCTACAGGGCGGGAGTTCGCAATGAGCAGTTCTTC.

The chain combines TRBV10-1 with TRBJ2-7; D is uncertain. This CDR3 contains 13 residues. V lost 0 bases to trimming and J lost 6 bases, with 9 bases between them. Germline CDR1 and CDR2: WNHNN and SYGVQD (reference sequence). The CDR3, as DNA: TGCGCCAGCAGTGAGTCCATCGTCGGCGAGCAGTACTTC. It yields the protein CASSESIVGEQYF.

There are a few counts of this clonotype. The chain uses TRBV6-1 and TRBJ1-6; maybe TRBD1 (5 bases). V dropped 0 bases and J dropped 7 bases, with 13 bases sitting between them. The CDR3 runs to 16 residues. The germline V gene has CDR1 MNHNS and CDR2 SASEGT. CDR3: CASSEALGRLNSPLHF. The CDR3 bases are TGTGCCAGCAGTGAAGCGTTGGGACGGCTCAATTCACCCCTCCACTTT.

The chain uses TRBV20-1 and TRBJ2-7; 7 bases align to TRBD1. This CDR3 has 15 residues. V gave up 8 bases and J gave up 0 bases; unmatched junction bases: 13. In germline, CDR1 is DFQATT, CDR2 SNEGSKA (reference sequence). CDR3 region: CSTDDPGQSSYEQYF. The CDR3 bases are TGCAGTACCGATGACCCGGGACAGAGCTCCTACGAGCAGTACTTC.

This clonotype came up a few times. The chain joins TRBV5-1 to TRBJ2-3; the match to TRBD2 covers 8 bases. With V trimmed by 0 bases and J by 4 bases, 7 bases remained unmatched. Germline V gives CDR1 SGHRS, CDR2 YFSETQ. The CDR3 extends over 16 amino acids. CDR3 amino acids: CASSLAHRGGADTQYF. The CDR3 DNA is TGCGCCAGCAGCTTGGCCCATCGGGGGGGTGCAGATACGCAGTATTTT.

The DNA for the CDR3 is TGTGCCAGCAGTTTTAGGAGTAGCGCCCTGACGAACACCGGGGAGCTGTTTTTT. Its translation is CASSFRSSALTNTGELFF. The chain combines TRBV12-3 or TRBV12-4 with TRBJ2-2; D may be TRBD2 (5 bases). V shed 3 bases and J shed 0 bases, with 17 bases lying between them. The CDR3 has 18 residues.

With respect to this clonotype: An end of the junction does not agree with germline; a read error may underlie this. The V call is TRBV30, the J call TRBJ2-6, with 10 bases lining up with TRBD2. Germline V CDR1 and CDR2: GTSNPN, SVGIG (reference sequence). The CDR3 is 16 amino acids. The CDR3: CAWLLAGNSGANVPTF. The DNA of the CDR3 is TGTGCCTGGTTACTAGCGGGAAACTCTGGGGCCAACGTCCCGACTTTC.

The rearrangement joins TRBV5-1 to TRBJ2-4; perhaps TRBD2 as D (6 bases). The germline V gene encodes CDR1 SGHRS and CDR2 YFSETQ. V was clipped by 0 bases and J by 10 bases, with 8 bases between them. The CDR3 extends over 12 amino acids. The CDR3: CASSLEGGIQYF. In DNA, the CDR3 is TGCGCCAGCAGCTTGGAGGGAGGTATTCAGTACTTC.

This clonotype was observed a handful of times. This chain links TRBV2 with TRBJ2-7, with D unclear. With 6 bases removed from V and 4 bases from J, the gap between germline ends came to 13 bases. Germline lookup yields CDR1 SNHLY and CDR2 FYNNEI. This CDR3 has 13 residues. The CDR3 coding sequence is TGTGCCAGCAGAGACCTCCCCGTATACGAGCAGTACTTC. This encodes CASRDLPVYEQYF.